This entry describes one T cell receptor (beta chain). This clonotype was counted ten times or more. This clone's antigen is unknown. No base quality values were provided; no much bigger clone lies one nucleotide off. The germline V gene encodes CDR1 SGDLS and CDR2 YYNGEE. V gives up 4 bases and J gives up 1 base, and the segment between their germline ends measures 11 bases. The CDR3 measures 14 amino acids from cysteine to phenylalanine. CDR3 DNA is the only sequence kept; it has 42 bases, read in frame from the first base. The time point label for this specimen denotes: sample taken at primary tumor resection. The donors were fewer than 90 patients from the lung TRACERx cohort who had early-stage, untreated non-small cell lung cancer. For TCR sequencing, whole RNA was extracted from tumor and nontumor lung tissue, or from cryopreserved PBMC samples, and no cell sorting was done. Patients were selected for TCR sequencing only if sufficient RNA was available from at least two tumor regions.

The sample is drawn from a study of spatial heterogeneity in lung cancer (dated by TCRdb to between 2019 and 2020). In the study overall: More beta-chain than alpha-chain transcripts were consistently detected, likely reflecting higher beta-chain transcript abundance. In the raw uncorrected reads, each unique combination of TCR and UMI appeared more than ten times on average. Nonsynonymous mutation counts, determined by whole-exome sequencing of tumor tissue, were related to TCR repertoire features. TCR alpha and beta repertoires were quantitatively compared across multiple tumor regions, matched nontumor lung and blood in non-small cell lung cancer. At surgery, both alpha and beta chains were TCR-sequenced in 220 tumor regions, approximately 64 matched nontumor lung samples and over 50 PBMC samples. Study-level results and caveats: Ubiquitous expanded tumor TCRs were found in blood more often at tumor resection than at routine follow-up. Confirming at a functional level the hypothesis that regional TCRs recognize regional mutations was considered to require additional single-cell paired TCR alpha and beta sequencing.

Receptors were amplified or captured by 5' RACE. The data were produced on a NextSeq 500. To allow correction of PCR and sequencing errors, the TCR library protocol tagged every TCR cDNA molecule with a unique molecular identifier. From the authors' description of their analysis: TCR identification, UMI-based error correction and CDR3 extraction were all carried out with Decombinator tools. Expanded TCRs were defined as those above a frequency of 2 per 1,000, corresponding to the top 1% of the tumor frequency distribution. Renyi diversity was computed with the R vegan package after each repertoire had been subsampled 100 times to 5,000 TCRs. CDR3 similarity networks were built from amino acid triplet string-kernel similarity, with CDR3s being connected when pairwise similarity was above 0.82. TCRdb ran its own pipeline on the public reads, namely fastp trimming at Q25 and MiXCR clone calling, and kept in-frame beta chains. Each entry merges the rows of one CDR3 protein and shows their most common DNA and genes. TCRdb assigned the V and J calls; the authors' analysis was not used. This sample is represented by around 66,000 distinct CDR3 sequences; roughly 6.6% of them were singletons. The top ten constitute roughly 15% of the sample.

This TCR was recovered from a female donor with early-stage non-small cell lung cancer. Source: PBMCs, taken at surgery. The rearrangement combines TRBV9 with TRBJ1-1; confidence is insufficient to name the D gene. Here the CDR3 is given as CASSPRSGNTEAFF. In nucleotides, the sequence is TGTGCCAGCAGCCCCCGGTCGGGGAACACTGAAGCTTTCTTT.